This T cell receptor beta chain was identified in a study of cytomegalovirus exposure and HLA in healthy donors. General observations from the study: Researchers counted roughly 150 TCR beta chains as cytomegalovirus-associated. Researchers reportedly found TCR beta sequences accurately predicted most subjects' HLA-A and HLA-B alleles.

Donors were nominally healthy when sampled, though unrecorded immune exposures were likely. The CDR3 covers 14 residues. V was clipped by 1 base and J by 1 base, with 7 bases between them. The germline V gene encodes CDR1 SGHVS and CDR2 FQNEAQ. Comments on this clone: Its antigen is as yet unknown.

PCR employed 60 Vbeta and 13 Jbeta primers. The table came from immunoSEQ multiplex PCR; TCRdb's copy has only in-frame clones and leaves some out. The table includes approximately 220,000 clones, about 81% detected once. The sequence derives from a man aged 40-55 years in good health and CMV-seropositive. The rearrangement uses TRBV7-8 and TRBJ1-1, with D unresolved. The sample consisted of PBMCs. The CDR3 bases are TGTGCCAGCAGCTTAGTCTCAGGGAACACTGAAGCTTTCTTT. It codes for CASSLVSGNTEAFF.